Ten or more counts support the clone carrying this T cell receptor (beta chain). The length of the CDR3 is 13 residues. Germline CDR1 reads GTSNPN; CDR2 reads SVGIG (reference sequence). V was clipped by 1 base and J by 10 bases, with 14 bases between them. This record belongs to a study of T cells in Graves' hyperthyroidism and ophthalmopathy. Patients showing uncontrolled infection, other autoimmune disease, pregnancy or lactation were ineligible. Out of more than 8 ml of fresh peripheral blood came the PBMCs. Amplification yielded TCR beta CDR3 regions, with RNA transcripts as the source. HTBI primers were the set used in a first-round RT-PCR of the TCR CDR3. TCRdb called the multiplex PCR reads again in MiXCR, with one record for every CDR3 protein. The data hold 300,000 to 450,000 distinct CDR3 sequences, with roughly 14% observed a single time.

The sample comprised blood. This chain links TRBV30 with TRBJ1-5, with D perhaps TRBD1 (6 bases). This receptor was obtained from a woman aged 55-70 years with Graves' hyperthyroidism. The CDR3 region is CAWSGPGTSPQHF. CDR3 nucleotides: TGTGCCTGGAGTGGCCCCGGGACATCCCCCCAGCATTTT.